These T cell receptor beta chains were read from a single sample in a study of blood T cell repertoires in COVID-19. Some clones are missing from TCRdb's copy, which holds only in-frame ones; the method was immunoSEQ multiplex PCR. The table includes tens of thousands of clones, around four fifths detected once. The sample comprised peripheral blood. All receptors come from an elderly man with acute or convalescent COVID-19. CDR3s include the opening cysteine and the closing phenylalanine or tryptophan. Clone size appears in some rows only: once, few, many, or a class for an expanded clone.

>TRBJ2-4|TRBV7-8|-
CASSLARDRAKNIQYF
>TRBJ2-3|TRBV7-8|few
CASSQKGLAGSTDTQYF
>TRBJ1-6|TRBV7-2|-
CASIKPGRKNSPLHF
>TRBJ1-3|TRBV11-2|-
CASSLAGQGTDTIYF
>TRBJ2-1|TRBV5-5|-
CASSLSGTREYNEQFF
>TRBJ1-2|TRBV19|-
CASSPLYRGDGYTF
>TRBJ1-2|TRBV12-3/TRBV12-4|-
CASSLGAEIGYTF
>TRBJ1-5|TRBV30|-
CAWSTQGSRQPQHF
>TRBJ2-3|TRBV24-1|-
CATSDSGRATDTQYF
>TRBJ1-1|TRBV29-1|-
CSVGQMAVMNTEAFF
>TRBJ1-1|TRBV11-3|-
CASSPGTEAFF
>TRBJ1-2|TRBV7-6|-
CASSLSGALNYGYTF
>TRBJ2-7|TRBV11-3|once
CASSLWTGTGGLNEQYF
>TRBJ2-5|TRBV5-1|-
CASSDPRGAAETQYF
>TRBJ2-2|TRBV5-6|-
CASSHSRELFF
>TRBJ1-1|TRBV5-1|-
CASSFREATEAFF
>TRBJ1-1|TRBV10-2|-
CASSEARIGNTEAFF
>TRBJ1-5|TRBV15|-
CATSRESAGYSNQPQHF
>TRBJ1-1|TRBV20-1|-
CSASSERVTEAFF
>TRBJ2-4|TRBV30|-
CAWSVREGKNIQYF
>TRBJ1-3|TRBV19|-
CASRTGRDISSIYF
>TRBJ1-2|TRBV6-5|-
CASSWGQDSGYTF
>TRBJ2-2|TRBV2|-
CASRGQGAWRELFF
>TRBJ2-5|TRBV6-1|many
CASSELQQGGRSRETQYF
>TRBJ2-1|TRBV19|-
CASSIARLAGGPSYNEQFF